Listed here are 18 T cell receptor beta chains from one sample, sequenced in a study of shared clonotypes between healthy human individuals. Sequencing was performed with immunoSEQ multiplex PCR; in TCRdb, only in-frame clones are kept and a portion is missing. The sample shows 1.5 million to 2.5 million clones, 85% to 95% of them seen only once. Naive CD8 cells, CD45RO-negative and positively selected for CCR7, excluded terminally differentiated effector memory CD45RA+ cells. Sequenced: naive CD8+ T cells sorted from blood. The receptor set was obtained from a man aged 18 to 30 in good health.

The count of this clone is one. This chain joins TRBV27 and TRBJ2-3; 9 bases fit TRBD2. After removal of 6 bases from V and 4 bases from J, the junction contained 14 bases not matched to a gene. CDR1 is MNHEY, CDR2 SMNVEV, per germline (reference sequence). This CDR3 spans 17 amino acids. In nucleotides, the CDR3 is TGTGCCAGCAGGCCTTGGGGCGGGGGGGCCATTCCAGATACGCAGTATTTT. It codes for CASRPWGGGAIPDTQYF.

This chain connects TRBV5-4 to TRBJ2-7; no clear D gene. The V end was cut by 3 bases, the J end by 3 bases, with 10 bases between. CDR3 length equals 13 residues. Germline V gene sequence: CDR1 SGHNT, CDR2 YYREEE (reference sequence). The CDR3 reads CASSSGPDYEQYF. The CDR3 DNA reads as TGTGCCAGCAGCTCTGGACCAGACTACGAGCAGTACTTC.

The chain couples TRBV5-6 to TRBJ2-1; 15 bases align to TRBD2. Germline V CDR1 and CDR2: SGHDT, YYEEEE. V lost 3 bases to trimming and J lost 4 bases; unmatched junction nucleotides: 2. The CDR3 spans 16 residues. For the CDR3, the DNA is TGTGCCAGCAGCTATGGGACTAGCGGGAGGTACAATGAGCAGTTCTTC. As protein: CASSYGTSGRYNEQFF. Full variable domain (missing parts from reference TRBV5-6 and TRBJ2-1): DAGVTQSPTHLIKTRGQQVTLRCSPKSGHDTVSWYQQALGQGPQFIFQYYEEEERQRGNFPDRFSGHQFPNYSSELNVNALLLGDSALYLCASSYGTSGRYNEQFFGPGTRLTVL.

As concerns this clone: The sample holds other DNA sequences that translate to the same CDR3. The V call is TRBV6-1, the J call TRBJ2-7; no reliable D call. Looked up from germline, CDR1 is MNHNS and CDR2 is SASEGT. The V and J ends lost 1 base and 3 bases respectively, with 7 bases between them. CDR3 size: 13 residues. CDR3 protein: CASSEVGGYEQYF. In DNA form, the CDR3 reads TGTGCCAGCAGTGAAGTCGGCGGCTACGAGCAGTACTTC.

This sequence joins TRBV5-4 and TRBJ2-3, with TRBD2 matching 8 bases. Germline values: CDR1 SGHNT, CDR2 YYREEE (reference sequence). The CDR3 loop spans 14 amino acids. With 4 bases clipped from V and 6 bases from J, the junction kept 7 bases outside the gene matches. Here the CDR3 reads CASSPGGPGDTQYF. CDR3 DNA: TGTGCCAGCAGCCCGGGGGGGCCGGGTGATACGCAGTATTTT.

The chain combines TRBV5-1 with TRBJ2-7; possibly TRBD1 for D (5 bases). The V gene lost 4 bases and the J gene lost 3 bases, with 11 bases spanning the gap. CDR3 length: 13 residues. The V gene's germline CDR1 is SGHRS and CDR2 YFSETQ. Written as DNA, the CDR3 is TGCGCCAGCAGCCCCGACAGCCTCTACGAGCAGTACTTC. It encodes CASSPDSLYEQYF.

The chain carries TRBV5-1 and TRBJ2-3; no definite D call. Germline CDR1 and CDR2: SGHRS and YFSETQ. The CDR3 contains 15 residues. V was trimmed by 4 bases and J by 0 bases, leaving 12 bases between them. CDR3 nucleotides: TGCGCCAGCAGCGCTCTAGGATTTAGCACAGATACGCAGTATTTT. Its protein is CASSALGFSTDTQYF.

The CDR3 loop is CASSLQWGSGGGETQYF. CDR3 coding DNA: TGTGCCAGCAGCCTCCAGTGGGGTAGCGGGGGGGGAGAGACCCAGTACTTC. The chain recombines TRBV5-4 with TRBJ2-5; TRBD2 aligns across 11 bases. The CDR3 totals 17 residues. The J segment lost 4 bases and the V segment lost 4 bases, leaving 12 bases of the junction unmatched. Germline V gene sequence: CDR1 SGHNT, CDR2 YYREEE (reference sequence).

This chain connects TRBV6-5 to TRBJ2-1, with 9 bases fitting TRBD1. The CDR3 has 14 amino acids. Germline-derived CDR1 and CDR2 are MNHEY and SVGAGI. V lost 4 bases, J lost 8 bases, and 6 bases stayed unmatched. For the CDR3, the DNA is TGTGCCAGCAGTTTCCGGGACAGGGTAGATGAGCAGTTCTTC. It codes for CASSFRDRVDEQFF.

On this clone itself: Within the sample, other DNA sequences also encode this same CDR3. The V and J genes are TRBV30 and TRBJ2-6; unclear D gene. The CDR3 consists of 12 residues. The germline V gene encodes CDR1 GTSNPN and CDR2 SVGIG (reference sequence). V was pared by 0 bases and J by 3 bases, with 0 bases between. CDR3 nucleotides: TGTGCCTGGAGTGTTGGGGCCAACGTCCTGACTTTC. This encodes CAWSVGANVLTF.

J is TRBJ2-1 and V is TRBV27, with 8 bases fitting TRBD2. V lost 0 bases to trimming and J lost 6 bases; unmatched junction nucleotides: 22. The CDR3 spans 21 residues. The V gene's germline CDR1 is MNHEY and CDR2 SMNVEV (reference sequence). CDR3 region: CASSLSEDKPYGAGEGNEQFF. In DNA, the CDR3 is TGTGCCAGCAGTTTATCCGAGGACAAGCCCTACGGAGCGGGGGAGGGCAATGAGCAGTTCTTC.

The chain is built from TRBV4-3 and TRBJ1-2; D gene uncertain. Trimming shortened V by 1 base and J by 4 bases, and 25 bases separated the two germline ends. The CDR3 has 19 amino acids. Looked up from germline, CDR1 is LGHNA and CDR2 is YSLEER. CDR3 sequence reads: CASSQASSGIFTNPYGYTF. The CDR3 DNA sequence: TGCGCCAGCAGCCAAGCATCATCAGGAATCTTCACCAACCCCTATGGCTACACCTTC.

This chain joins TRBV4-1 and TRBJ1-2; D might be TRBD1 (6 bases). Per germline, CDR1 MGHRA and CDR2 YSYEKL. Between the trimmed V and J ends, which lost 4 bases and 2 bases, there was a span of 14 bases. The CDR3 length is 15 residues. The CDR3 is CASSLHIRGNYGYTF. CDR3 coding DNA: TGCGCCAGCAGCCTCCACATAAGGGGGAACTATGGCTACACCTTC.

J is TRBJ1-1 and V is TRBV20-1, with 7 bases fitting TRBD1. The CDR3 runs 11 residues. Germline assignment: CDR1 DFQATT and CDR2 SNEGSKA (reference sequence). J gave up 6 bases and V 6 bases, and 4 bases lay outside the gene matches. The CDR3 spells CSADQGAEAFF. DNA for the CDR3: TGCAGTGCAGATCAGGGGGCTGAAGCTTTCTTT.

DNA of the CDR3: TGTGCCAGCAGTTTTAGACTAGATCAGTACAATGAGCAGTTCTTC. Protein product: CASSFRLDQYNEQFF. V usage is TRBV27 and J usage is TRBJ2-1; a possible D gene is TRBD2 (6 bases). This CDR3 region has 15 residues. The germline V and J ends were trimmed by 3 bases and 4 bases, with 13 bases remaining between them. CDR1 and CDR2 from the germline V gene are MNHEY and SMNVEV (reference sequence).

The CDR3: CAISRDFGYGYTF. The CDR3 DNA is TGTGCCATTAGCAGGGACTTTGGCTATGGCTACACCTTC. The chain is built from TRBV7-9 and TRBJ1-2; perhaps TRBD1 as D (5 bases). The V gene's germline CDR1 is SEHNR and CDR2 FQNEAQ (reference sequence). Deletions cut 10 bases from V and 4 bases from J, with 16 bases between. This CDR3 has 13 residues.

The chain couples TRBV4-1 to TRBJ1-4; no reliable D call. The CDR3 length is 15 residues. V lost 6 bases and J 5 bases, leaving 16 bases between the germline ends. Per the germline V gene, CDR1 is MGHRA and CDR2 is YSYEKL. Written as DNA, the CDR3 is TGCGCCAGCAGGGATCGGAAAACTCAGAATGAAAAACTGTTTTTT. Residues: CASRDRKTQNEKLFF.

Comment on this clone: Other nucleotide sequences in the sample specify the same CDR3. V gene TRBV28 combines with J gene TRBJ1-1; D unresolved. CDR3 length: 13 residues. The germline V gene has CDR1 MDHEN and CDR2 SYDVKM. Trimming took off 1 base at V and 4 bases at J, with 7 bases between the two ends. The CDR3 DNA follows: TGTGCCAGCAGTTTATTCGGAGGCACTGAAGCTTTCTTT. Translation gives CASSLFGGTEAFF.